This T cell receptor (beta chain) derives from a study of cytomegalovirus exposure and HLA in healthy donors. In the case of this clone: Antigen specificity is unknown.

Study results and caveats: Reports described diagnosis of cytomegalovirus status by the classifier as highly specific and sensitive. Most TCR sequences showed up rarely, but some public TCRs showed up in many donors.

Assay: immunoSEQ multiplex PCR; the TCRdb copy retains only in-frame clones and omits some. The table includes 150,000 to 160,000 clones, 86% detected once. This CDR3 region has 13 residues. J lost 13 bases, V lost 2 bases, and 7 bases had no gene match. Germline lookup yields CDR1 MNHNS and CDR2 SASEGT. The donors were members of the roughly 130-subject validation cohort (separate from the roughly 680-subject first cohort). The rearrangement uses TRBV6-1 and TRBJ2-5; TRBD2 aligns across 10 bases. The clonotype originates from a human donor in good health. The specimen sequenced was PBMCs. CDR3 nucleotide sequence: TGTGCCAGCAGTGAACTAGAGCGGGGGGGCCTGTACTTC. This codes for CASSELERGGLYF.